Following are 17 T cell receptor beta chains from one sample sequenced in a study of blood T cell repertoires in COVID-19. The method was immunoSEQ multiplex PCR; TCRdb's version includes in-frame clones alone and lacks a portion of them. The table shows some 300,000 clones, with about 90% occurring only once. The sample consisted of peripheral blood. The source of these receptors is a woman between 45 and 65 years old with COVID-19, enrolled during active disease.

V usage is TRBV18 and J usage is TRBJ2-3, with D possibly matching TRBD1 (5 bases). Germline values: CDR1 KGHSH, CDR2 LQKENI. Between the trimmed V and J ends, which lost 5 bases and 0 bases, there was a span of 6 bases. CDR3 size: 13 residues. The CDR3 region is CASSKGSTDTQYF. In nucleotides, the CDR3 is TGTGCCAGCTCAAAGGGGAGCACAGATACGCAGTATTTT.

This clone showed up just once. The CDR3: CASSTQAATEAFF. The DNA of the CDR3 is TGTGCCAGCAGCACACAGGCAGCCACTGAAGCTTTCTTT. V and J are TRBV11-3 and TRBJ1-1, with a possible D match to TRBD1 (5 bases). Germline lookup yields CDR1 SGHNT and CDR2 YENEEA. This CDR3 comprises 13 residues. Trimming took off 5 bases at V and 4 bases at J, with 11 bases between the two ends.

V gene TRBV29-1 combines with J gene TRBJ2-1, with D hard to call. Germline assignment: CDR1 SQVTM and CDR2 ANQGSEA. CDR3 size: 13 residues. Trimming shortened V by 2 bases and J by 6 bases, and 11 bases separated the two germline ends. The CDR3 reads CSVEIPTSNEQFF. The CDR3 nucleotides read TGCAGCGTTGAAATCCCAACTTCCAATGAGCAGTTCTTC.

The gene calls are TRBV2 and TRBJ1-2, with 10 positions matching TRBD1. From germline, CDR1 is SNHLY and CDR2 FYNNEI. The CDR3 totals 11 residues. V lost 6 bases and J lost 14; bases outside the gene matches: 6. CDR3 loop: CASSRQGAMTF. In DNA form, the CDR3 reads TGTGCCAGCAGCCGACAGGGGGCGATGACCTTC.

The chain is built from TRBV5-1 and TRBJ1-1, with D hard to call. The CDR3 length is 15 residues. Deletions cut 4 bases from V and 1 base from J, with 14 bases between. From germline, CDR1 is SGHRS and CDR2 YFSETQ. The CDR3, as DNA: TGCGCCAGCAGCATCCACAATACAGAGAACACTGAAGCTTTCTTT. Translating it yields CASSIHNTENTEAFF.

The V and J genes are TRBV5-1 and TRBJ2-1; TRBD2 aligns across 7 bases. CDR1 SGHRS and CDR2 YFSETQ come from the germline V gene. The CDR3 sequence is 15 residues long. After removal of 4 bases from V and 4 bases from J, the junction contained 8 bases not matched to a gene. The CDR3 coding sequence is TGCGCCAGCAGCCCCGGGACTATATCTTACAATGAGCAGTTCTTC. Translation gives CASSPGTISYNEQFF.

CDR3 loop: CASSVFGGAGNTIYF. DNA for the CDR3: TGTGCCAGCAGCGTATTCGGGGGGGCTGGAAACACCATATATTTT. The V gene is TRBV9, the J gene TRBJ1-3, with D perhaps matching TRBD1 (5 bases). Germline CDR1 reads SGDLS; CDR2 reads YYNGEE. The CDR3 extends over 15 amino acids. Trimming left V 1 base short and J 2 bases short, with 10 bases between.

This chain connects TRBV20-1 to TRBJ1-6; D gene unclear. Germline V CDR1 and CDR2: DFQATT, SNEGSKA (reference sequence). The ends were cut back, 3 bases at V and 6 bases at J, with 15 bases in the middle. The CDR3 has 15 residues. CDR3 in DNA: TGCAGTGCTAGTAATCGGGAGGGTGGTAATTCACCCCTCCACTTT. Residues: CSASNREGGNSPLHF.

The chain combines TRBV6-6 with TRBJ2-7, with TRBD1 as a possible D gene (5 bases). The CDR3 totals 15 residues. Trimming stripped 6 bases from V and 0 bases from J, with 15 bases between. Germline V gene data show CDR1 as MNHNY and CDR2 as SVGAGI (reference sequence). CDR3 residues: CASSAEATASYEQYF. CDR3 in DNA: TGTGCCAGCAGCGCCGAGGCGACAGCCTCCTACGAGCAGTACTTC.

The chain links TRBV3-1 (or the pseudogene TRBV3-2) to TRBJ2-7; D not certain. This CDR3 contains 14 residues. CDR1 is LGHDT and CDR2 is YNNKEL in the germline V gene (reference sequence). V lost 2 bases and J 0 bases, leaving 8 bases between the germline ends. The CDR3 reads CASSQLFSSYEQYF. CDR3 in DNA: TGTGCCAGCAGCCAACTTTTCAGCTCCTACGAGCAGTACTTC.

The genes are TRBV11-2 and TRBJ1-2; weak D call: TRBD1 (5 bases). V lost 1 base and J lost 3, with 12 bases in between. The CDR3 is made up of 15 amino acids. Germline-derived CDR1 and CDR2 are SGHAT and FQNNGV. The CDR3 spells CASSLGGRGDYGYTF. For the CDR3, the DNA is TGTGCCAGCAGCTTAGGAGGAAGGGGCGACTATGGCTACACCTTC.

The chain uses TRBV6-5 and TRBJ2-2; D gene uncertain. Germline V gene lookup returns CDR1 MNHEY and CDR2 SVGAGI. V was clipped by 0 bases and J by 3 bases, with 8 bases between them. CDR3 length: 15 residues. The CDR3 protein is CASSYSGGYTGELFF. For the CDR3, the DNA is TGTGCCAGCAGTTACTCAGGCGGTTACACCGGGGAGCTGTTTTTT.

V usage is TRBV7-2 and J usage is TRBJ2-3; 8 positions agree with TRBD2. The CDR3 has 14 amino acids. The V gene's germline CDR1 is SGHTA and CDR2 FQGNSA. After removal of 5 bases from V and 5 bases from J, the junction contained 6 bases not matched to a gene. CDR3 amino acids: CASSPAGVVDTQYF. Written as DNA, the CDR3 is TGTGCCAGCAGCCCAGCGGGAGTGGTAGATACGCAGTATTTT. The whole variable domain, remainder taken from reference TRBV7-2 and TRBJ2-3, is GAGVSQSPSNKVTEKGKDVELRCDPISGHTALYWYRQSLGQGLEFLIYFQGNSAPDKSGLPSDRFSAERTGGSVSTLTIQRTQQEDSAVYLCASSPAGVVDTQYFGPGTRLTVL.

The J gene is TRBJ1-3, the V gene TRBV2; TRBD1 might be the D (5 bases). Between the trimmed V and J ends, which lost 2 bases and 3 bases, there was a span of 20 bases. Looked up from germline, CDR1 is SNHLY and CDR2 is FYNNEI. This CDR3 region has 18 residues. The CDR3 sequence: CASSEPGVGVGGGNTIYF. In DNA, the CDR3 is TGTGCCAGCAGTGAACCGGGGGTAGGAGTCGGTGGTGGAAACACCATATATTTT.

The CDR3 nucleotides read TGTGCCAGCAGTCTCTATAAAACGGGGAATTCACCCCTCCACTTT. Its protein is CASSLYKTGNSPLHF. This chain connects TRBV27 to TRBJ1-6; D remains ambiguous. Deletions cut 5 bases from V and 7 bases from J, with 15 bases between. The CDR3 sequence is 15 residues long. The V gene's germline CDR1 is MNHEY and CDR2 SMNVEV (reference sequence).

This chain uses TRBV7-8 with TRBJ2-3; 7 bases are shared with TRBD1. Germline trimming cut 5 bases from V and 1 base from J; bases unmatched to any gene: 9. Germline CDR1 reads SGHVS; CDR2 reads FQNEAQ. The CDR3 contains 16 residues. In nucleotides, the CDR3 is TGTGCCAGCAGCCCTCGGGACAGTCTCGGCACAGATACGCAGTATTTT. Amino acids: CASSPRDSLGTDTQYF.

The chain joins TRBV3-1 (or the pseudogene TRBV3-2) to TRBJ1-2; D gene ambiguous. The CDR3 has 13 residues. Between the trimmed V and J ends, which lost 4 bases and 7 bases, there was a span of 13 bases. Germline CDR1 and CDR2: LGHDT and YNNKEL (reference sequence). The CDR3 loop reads CASSRLQEGGYTF. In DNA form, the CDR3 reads TGTGCCAGCAGCCGGTTGCAGGAGGGTGGCTACACCTTC.